These T cell receptor beta chains were read from a single sample in a study of T cell responses to AZD1222 COVID-19 vaccine. Some clones are missing from TCRdb's copy, which holds only in-frame ones; the method was immunoSEQ multiplex PCR. The table has approximately 46,000 clones, 80% to 90% seen once. The sample was peripheral blood, taken 28 days after the second AZD1222 dose. The receptors were sampled from an adult who received the AZD1222 COVID-19 vaccine. The CDR3 runs from the conserved cysteine through the conserved F or W. D genes are given only for firm matches. Clone size is shown for a subset of rows, as once, few, many or a class of expanded clone.

size: .; D: .; J: TRBJ1-5; V: TRBV12-3/TRBV12-4; DNA: TGTGCCAGCAGCCGTCACTCGGCCCAGCATTTT; CDR3: CASSRHSAQHF
size: .; D: .; J: TRBJ1-5; V: TRBV6-5; DNA: TGTGCCAGCAGCCTGACAGGCAATAGCAATCAGCCCCAGCATTTT; CDR3: CASSLTGNSNQPQHF
size: .; D: .; J: TRBJ2-5; V: TRBV29-1; DNA: TGCAGCGTTGTAAATAGCGCCCAAGAGACCCAGTACTTC; CDR3: CSVVNSAQETQYF
size: .; D: .; J: TRBJ2-1; V: TRBV5-6; DNA: TGTGCCAGCAGGAACCCGGGCAGGGGGCAGTTCTTC; CDR3: CASRNPGRGQFF
size: once; D: .; J: TRBJ2-4; V: TRBV3-1/TRBV3-2; DNA: TGTGCCAGCAGCTATGCTATTCCCTTGCAAAGAAAAAACATTCAGTACTTC; CDR3: CASSYAIPLQRKNIQYF
size: .; D: .; J: TRBJ2-1; V: TRBV4-1; DNA: TGCGCCAGCAGCCAGTTAGGAGTCCTTAGCAATGAGCAGTTCTTC; CDR3: CASSQLGVLSNEQFF
size: .; D: TRBD1; J: TRBJ1-4; V: TRBV10-3; DNA: TGTGCCATCAGTTCGGACAGGGATAATGAAAAACTGTTTTTT; CDR3: CAISSDRDNEKLFF
size: .; D: TRBD2; J: TRBJ2-5; V: TRBV28; DNA: TGTGCCAGCAGAACCATACTAGCGGGAGGGGAAGAGACCCAGTACTTC; CDR3: CASRTILAGGEETQYF
size: .; D: TRBD1; J: TRBJ2-7; V: TRBV7-2; DNA: TGTGCCAGCAGTTTTACAGGGGGGATCTACGAGCAGTACTTC; CDR3: CASSFTGGIYEQYF
size: .; D: .; J: TRBJ2-1; V: TRBV5-4; DNA: TGTGCCAGCAGCTTACGCTCGCATAGCGGAGCGTACAATGAGCAGTTCTTC; CDR3: CASSLRSHSGAYNEQFF